These 5 T cell receptor beta chains share one sample of origin, sequenced in a study of blood T cell repertoires in COVID-19. Clones were sequenced by immunoSEQ multiplex PCR, and TCRdb holds only the in-frame ones, with some missing. The table shows 350,000 to 450,000 clones, with over 75% occurring only once. Sequencing was performed on PBMCs or T cells enriched from blood (not recorded which). The receptor set was obtained from a man aged 25 to 40 who had recovered from COVID-19.

The rearrangement joins TRBV5-1 to TRBJ2-3; 11 bases line up with TRBD2. This CDR3 spans 15 amino acids. Trimming took 5 bases from V and 4 from J; bases not matched to a gene: 6. Germline V gene sequence: CDR1 SGHRS, CDR2 YFSETQ. This CDR3 reads CASSELAGAADTQYF. DNA of the CDR3: TGCGCCAGCAGTGAACTAGCGGGAGCGGCAGATACGCAGTATTTT.

This sequence joins TRBV27 and TRBJ1-1, with D perhaps TRBD1 (5 bases). V dropped 3 bases and J dropped 10 bases, with 12 bases sitting between them. The CDR3 totals 12 residues. Germline V CDR1 and CDR2: MNHEY, SMNVEV (reference sequence). The CDR3 DNA follows: TGTGCCAGCAGTTTGGTGGGGGGTGGAGCTTTCTTT. Translated: CASSLVGGGAFF.

This rearrangement joins TRBV6-5 to TRBJ2-5; D is possibly TRBD2 (6 bases). This CDR3 is built from 14 residues. The V gene lost 7 bases and the J gene lost 4 bases, with 16 bases spanning the gap. Germline V gene sequence: CDR1 MNHEY, CDR2 SVGAGI. The chain's CDR3 is CASKEQWEVETQYF. The DNA for the CDR3 is TGTGCCAGCAAAGAACAGTGGGAGGTAGAGACCCAGTACTTC.

The rearrangement links TRBV24-1 to TRBJ2-1; 9 bases fit TRBD1. Germline values: CDR1 KGHDR, CDR2 SFDVKD. The CDR3 covers 14 residues. V gave up 1 base and J gave up 9 bases; unmatched junction bases: 3. CDR3 nucleotide sequence: TGTGCCACCAGTGATTTCGAGACAGGGGGTGAGCAGTTCTTC. Its protein is CATSDFETGGEQFF.

The chain couples TRBV11-2 to TRBJ1-5; 9 bases are a match to TRBD1. Germline V gives CDR1 SGHAT, CDR2 FQNNGV. The CDR3 is 14 residues long. The trim removed 5 bases at V and 6 bases at J, leaving 5 bases unmatched. The CDR3 region has the DNA TGTGCCAGCAGCAGAACAGGGGGCGGTCAGCCCCAGCATTTT. It codes for CASSRTGGGQPQHF.